What follows describes a single T cell receptor (beta chain). Using immunoSEQ multiplex PCR, the repertoire was profiled, and TCRdb retains in-frame clones only, with some absent. The repertoire holds roughly 200,000 clones, with 86% as singletons. V trimming: 5 bases; J trimming: 4 bases; junction bases outside the gene matches: 3. The CDR3 runs to 15 residues. Germline CDR1 is SGHTA and CDR2 is FQGNSA. This specimen belongs to a study of blood T cell repertoires in COVID-19. Sequenced material: PBMCs or T cells enriched from blood (not recorded which). This TCR was recovered from a woman aged 35 to 49 with acute COVID-19. The gene calls are TRBV7-2 and TRBJ2-1; 12 bases agree with TRBD2. This CDR3 is CASSRTSGDYNEQFF. CDR3 bases: TGTGCCAGCAGCCGGACTAGCGGGGATTACAATGAGCAGTTCTTC.